A selection of T cell receptor beta chains follows, all from one sample in a study of blood T cells in healthy people across ages. TCRdb ran MiXCR on the 5' RACE reads and lists one entry per CDR3 protein. The sample shows roughly 900,000 distinct CDR3 sequences, about 48% of them seen only once. Sequencing used blood. These TCRs come from a man aged 30-40 years in good health. The CDR3 runs from the conserved cysteine through the conserved F or W. D genes are given only for firm matches. Expanded clones get a size class; other rows say once, few or many, or leave the size out.

V gene	D gene	clone size	J gene	CDR3 protein	CDR3 DNA
TRBV5-1	TRBD2	few	TRBJ2-3	CASSFAGGSTDTQYF	TGTGCCAGCAGCTTCGCGGGGGGTAGCACAGATACGCAGTATTTT
TRBV27	-	-	TRBJ2-3	CASSSQGGGPNTDTQYF	TGTGCCAGCAGTTCACAAGGAGGGGGGCCCAACACAGATACGCAGTATTTT
TRBV5-1	-	few	TRBJ1-2	CASSPAGEYGYTF	TGCGCCAGCAGCCCGGCAGGAGAGTATGGCTACACCTTC
TRBV20-1	TRBD2	-	TRBJ2-1	CSARDSLAGGPNNEQFF	TGCAGTGCTAGAGATAGCTTGGCGGGGGGCCCGAACAATGAGCAGTTCTTC
TRBV28	-	-	TRBJ1-5	CASSNVGVKAQHF	TGTGCCAGCAGCAATGTCGGGGTGAAGGCCCAGCATTTT
TRBV12-3/TRBV12-4	TRBD1	-	TRBJ1-2	CASSSGGKNFLVYGYTF	TGTGCCAGCAGTTCAGGGGGAAAAAATTTCTTAGTCTATGGCTACACCTTC
TRBV5-1	-	many	TRBJ2-1	CASSLGQIYNEQFF	TGTGCCAGCAGCTTGGGCCAGATATACAATGAGCAGTTCTTC
TRBV24-1	-	-	TRBJ2-3	CATSDLQQGGGTQYF	TGTGCCACCAGTGATTTGCAACAGGGAGGCGGTACGCAGTATTTT
TRBV6-2/TRBV6-3	-	once	TRBJ2-5	CASSYGIETQYF	TGTGCCAGCAGTTACGGCATAGAGACCCAGTACTTC
TRBV3-1	-	few	TRBJ2-1	CASSRGTEGYNEQFF	TGTGCCAGCAGTCGCGGGACAGAAGGCTACAATGAGCAGTTCTTC
TRBV5-1	TRBD2	-	TRBJ2-1	CASSSGLAGKNEQFF	TGCGCCAGCAGCTCGGGACTAGCGGGGAAAAATGAGCAGTTCTTC
TRBV20-1	-	few	TRBJ2-5	CSAGIQGRETQYF	TGCAGTGCTGGAATACAGGGACGAGAGACCCAGTACTTC
TRBV4-3	-	few	TRBJ1-5	CASSQDRGRVAQPQHF	TGCGCCAGCAGCCAAGATCGCGGCAGGGTGGCTCAGCCCCAGCATTTT
TRBV11-2	TRBD2	-	TRBJ2-3	CASSLYAKGLAGDTDTQYF	TGTGCCAGCAGCTTATACGCCAAAGGACTAGCGGGGGATACAGATACGCAGTATTTT
TRBV5-1	-	-	TRBJ2-1	CASSSLDFDNEQFF	TGCGCCAGCAGCTCCCTGGACTTCGACAATGAGCAGTTCTTC
TRBV7-9	TRBD1	-	TRBJ2-3	CASSPTTGGGTDTQYF	TGTGCCAGCAGCCCTACGACAGGGGGCGGCACAGATACGCAGTATTTT
TRBV7-2	TRBD2	few	TRBJ2-3	CASSFGKSGGPTDTQYF	TGTGCCAGCAGCTTTGGGAAGAGCGGGGGTCCCACAGATACGCAGTATTTT
TRBV29-1	-	-	TRBJ1-2	CSVPETFAYGYTF	TGCAGCGTGCCCGAGACTTTCGCGTATGGCTACACCTTC
TRBV2	-	-	TRBJ2-7	CASSDRGSRGQQYF	TGTGCCAGCAGTGACCGTGGGTCCCGGGGACAGCAGTACTTC
TRBV20-1	-	-	TRBJ1-2	CSARDPNAGYTF	TGCAGTGCTAGAGATCCGAACGCCGGCTACACCTTC
TRBV7-2	TRBD1	-	TRBJ1-1	CASSLGQGQGFPNTEAFF	TGTGCCAGCAGCTTAGGACAGGGACAGGGTTTTCCGAACACTGAAGCTTTCTTT
TRBV6-5	TRBD1	-	TRBJ1-6	CAGSYSRDRANSPLHF	TGTGCCGGCAGTTACTCGAGAGACAGGGCCAATTCACCCCTCCACTTT
TRBV29-1	-	-	TRBJ2-7	CSVEGAERDYEQYF	TGCAGCGTTGAAGGGGCCGAGAGAGACTACGAGCAGTACTTC
TRBV6-6	-	-	TRBJ2-2	CASRSRGNTGELFF	TGTGCCAGCAGGAGCAGGGGGAACACCGGGGAGCTGTTTTTT
TRBV20-1	-	-	TRBJ2-7	CSAQTPLDRRGIEQYF	TGCAGTGCCCAAACACCTCTCGATCGAAGGGGGATTGAGCAGTACTTC
TRBV12-3/TRBV12-4	TRBD1	few	TRBJ2-5	CASRVDRNFQETQYF	TGTGCCAGCAGAGTGGACAGGAATTTCCAAGAGACCCAGTACTTC
TRBV7-9	-	-	TRBJ2-3	CASSLAAGPHTFTDTQYF	TGTGCCAGCAGCTTAGCGGCAGGGCCCCACACTTTCACAGATACGCAGTATTTT
TRBV7-9	TRBD1	-	TRBJ1-5	CASSLADRGSNQPQHF	TGTGCCAGCAGCTTAGCGGACAGGGGGAGCAATCAGCCCCAGCATTTT
TRBV4-3	-	-	TRBJ2-2	CASGPLGTGELFF	TGCGCCAGCGGACCCCTAGGGACCGGGGAGCTGTTTTTT
TRBV21-1	-	-	TRBJ1-5	CASSKACPQPQHF	TGTGCCAGCAGCAAAGCTTGCCCTCAGCCCCAGCATTTT
TRBV7-2	TRBD1	-	TRBJ2-3	CASSLHRGRDTQYF	TGTGCCAGCAGCCTACACAGGGGGCGAGATACGCAGTATTTT
TRBV12-3/TRBV12-4	TRBD1	-	TRBJ2-7	CASSFGQGGDEQYF	TGTGCCAGCAGTTTCGGACAGGGGGGGGACGAGCAGTACTTC
TRBV30	-	-	TRBJ1-6	CAWNFPPGSPLHF	TGTGCCTGGAACTTTCCGCCGGGTTCACCCCTCCACTTT
TRBV11-2	-	-	TRBJ2-1	CASSLEGRGVNEQFF	TGTGCCAGCAGCTTAGAGGGTAGGGGGGTAAATGAGCAGTTCTTC
TRBV20-1	TRBD1	few	TRBJ2-7	CSVPGQLYEQYF	TGCAGTGTTCCGGGACAGCTCTACGAGCAGTACTTC
TRBV3-1	TRBD1	-	TRBJ2-4	CASSQDFPDRKNIQYF	TGTGCCAGCAGCCAAGATTTCCCGGACAGGAAAAACATTCAGTACTTC
TRBV10-3	-	few	TRBJ2-5	CAISGEGLKTQYF	TGTGCCATCAGTGGCGAGGGGCTTAAGACCCAGTACTTC
TRBV5-1	-	-	TRBJ2-3	CASSLRQPTDTQYF	TGTGCCAGCAGCTTAAGGCAGCCCACAGATACGCAGTATTTT
TRBV6-2/TRBV6-3	TRBD1	-	TRBJ1-5	CASSPQGASGPQHF	TGTGCCAGCAGTCCCCAGGGGGCCTCGGGGCCCCAGCATTTT
TRBV7-2	TRBD1	few	TRBJ2-3	CASSLSGQVTDTQYF	TGTGCCAGCAGCTTATCGGGACAGGTCACAGATACGCAGTATTTT
TRBV4-1	-	-	TRBJ1-1	CASSHTQGTEAFF	TGCGCCAGCAGCCATACACAGGGCACTGAAGCTTTCTTT
TRBV14	-	few	TRBJ1-6	CASSDGTYNSPLHF	TGTGCCAGCAGCGACGGTACCTATAATTCACCCCTCCACTTT
TRBV6-5	-	few	TRBJ2-7	CASSPLRDLSYEQYF	TGTGCCAGCAGTCCCCTGCGGGACCTTTCCTACGAGCAGTACTTC
TRBV2	-	-	TRBJ1-4	CATRADAEKLFF	TGTGCCACCCGGGCTGACGCGGAAAAACTGTTTTTT
TRBV6-5	-	few	TRBJ1-4	CASSYGGEKLFF	TGTGCCAGCAGTTATGGTGGTGAAAAACTGTTTTTT
TRBV29-1	-	few	TRBJ2-7	CSVDRGSNEQYF	TGCAGCGTTGACAGGGGCTCGAACGAGCAGTACTTC
TRBV27	-	-	TRBJ1-2	CASRSIRLDYGYTF	TGTGCCAGCAGATCGATACGACTGGACTATGGCTACACCTTC
TRBV13	TRBD2	-	TRBJ2-3	CASSSRRGGHTDTQYF	TGTGCCAGCAGCTCGAGGCGGGGGGGCCACACAGATACGCAGTATTTT
TRBV13	-	-	TRBJ2-2	CASSPFGLVNTGELFF	TGTGCCAGCAGCCCCTTCGGACTCGTGAACACCGGGGAGCTGTTTTTT
TRBV6-5	-	once	TRBJ1-4	CASSPRLQTNEKLFF	TGTGCCAGCAGCCCCAGACTTCAGACTAATGAAAAACTGTTTTTT
TRBV20-1	-	-	TRBJ2-7	CSASAGTGTYEQYF	TGCAGTGCTAGTGCCGGGACTGGGACTTACGAGCAGTACTTC
TRBV6-2/TRBV6-3	TRBD1	once	TRBJ1-5	CASSSGQDNQPQHF	TGTGCCAGCAGTTCAGGACAGGACAATCAGCCCCAGCATTTT
TRBV4-2	-	-	TRBJ1-5	CAGSQAGQPQHF	TGTGCCGGCAGCCAAGCGGGTCAGCCCCAGCATTTT